A selection of T cell receptor beta chains follows, all from one sample in a study of PD-1 blockade in classical Hodgkin lymphoma. The repertoire was sequenced with immunoSEQ multiplex PCR; TCRdb's copy has only in-frame clones and lacks some. This table has about 25,000 clones, 94% appearing once. The sequenced sample was peripheral blood mononuclear cells (PBMCs). The receptors come from a human donor with classical Hodgkin lymphoma. The CDR3 runs from the conserved cysteine through the conserved F or W. A D gene is named only where the DNA matches it firmly. The size field is filled for only some rows; it gives once, few, many or a size class.

>TRBJ2-5|TRBD1|-|TRBV11-3
CASSPRLGQETQYF
TGTGCCAGCAGCCCCCGGTTGGGACAGGAGACCCAGTACTTC
>TRBJ2-2|TRBD2|-|TRBV7-9
CASSRAGGENTGELFF
TGTGCCAGCAGCCGGGCGGGGGGCGAGAACACCGGGGAGCTGTTTTTT
>TRBJ2-3|-|-|TRBV19
CASSISNTDTQYF
TGTGCCAGTAGTATCTCGAACACAGATACGCAGTATTTT
>TRBJ2-1|TRBD2|-|TRBV10-3
CAISATGGPSYNEQFF
TGTGCCATCAGTGCAACGGGAGGGCCCTCCTACAATGAGCAGTTCTTC
>TRBJ1-2|TRBD1|-|TRBV28
CASSSAGGNYGYTF
TGTGCCAGCAGTTCGGCAGGGGGTAACTATGGCTACACCTTC
>TRBJ2-7|TRBD2|once|TRBV11-3
CASSSGLAGDEQYF
TGTGCCAGCAGCTCCGGACTAGCGGGAGACGAGCAGTACTTC
>TRBJ2-3|TRBD2|-|TRBV2
CASATTSGDTQYF
TGTGCCAGTGCAACGACTAGCGGAGATACGCAGTATTTT
>TRBJ2-7|-|-|TRBV5-1
CASSLPAYEQYF
TGCGCCAGCAGCCTCCCTGCCTACGAGCAGTACTTC
>TRBJ2-7|-|medium-sized|TRBV7-9
CASSPRWEGDGEQYF
TGTGCCAGCAGCCCCCGGTGGGAGGGGGACGGGGAGCAGTACTTC
>TRBJ1-2|TRBD1|-|TRBV18
CASSPTPDRVGYTF
TGTGCCAGCTCGCCAACCCCAGACAGGGTCGGCTACACCTTC
>TRBJ2-3|-|-|TRBV29-1
CSVRGRTTDTQYF
TGCAGCGTTCGGGGCAGGACCACAGATACGCAGTATTTT
>TRBJ1-2|-|-|TRBV10-1
CASTPDPRLGYTF
TGCGCCAGCACTCCGGACCCCCGGCTTGGCTACACCTTC
>TRBJ2-7|TRBD1|-|TRBV7-8
CASSLRPADRVYEQYF
TGTGCCAGCAGCTTAAGGCCGGCGGACAGGGTCTACGAGCAGTACTTC
>TRBJ2-3|TRBD2|-|TRBV7-6
CASSSIAGVPDTQYF
TGTGCCAGCAGCTCCATAGCGGGAGTGCCAGATACGCAGTATTTT
>TRBJ2-7|TRBD2|-|TRBV10-3
CASRGAPGLSYEQYF
TGTGCCTCGCGGGGGGCGCCGGGACTTTCATACGAGCAGTACTTC
>TRBJ1-5|-|-|TRBV2
CASSEPGSGNQPQHF
TGTGCCAGCAGTGAACCCGGTTCTGGCAATCAGCCCCAGCATTTT
>TRBJ1-4|-|-|TRBV5-6
CASSLPGRNEKLFF
TGTGCCAGCAGCTTGCCCGGGCGGAATGAAAAACTGTTTTTT
>TRBJ2-3|TRBD2|-|TRBV25-1
CASSGSIAGVFRADTQYF
TGTGCCAGCAGTGGTAGTATAGCGGGAGTATTCCGGGCAGATACGCAGTATTTT
>TRBJ2-6|-|-|TRBV7-9
CASSLLSILSGANVLTF
TGTGCCAGCAGCTTACTTTCTATCCTCTCTGGGGCCAACGTCCTGACTTTC
>TRBJ2-3|TRBD2|-|TRBV6-1
CASSAATSSSGRARRDTQYF
TGTGCCAGCAGTGCCGCCACCTCCTCTAGCGGGAGGGCCCGGCGAGATACGCAGTATTTT
>TRBJ2-2|-|-|TRBV19
CASSPAQGWELFF
TGTGCCAGTAGTCCGGCACAGGGATGGGAGCTGTTTTTT
>TRBJ1-4|-|-|TRBV4-1
CASSQVENLSREKLFF
TGCGCCAGCAGCCAAGTAGAAAACCTCAGCAGGGAAAAACTGTTTTTT